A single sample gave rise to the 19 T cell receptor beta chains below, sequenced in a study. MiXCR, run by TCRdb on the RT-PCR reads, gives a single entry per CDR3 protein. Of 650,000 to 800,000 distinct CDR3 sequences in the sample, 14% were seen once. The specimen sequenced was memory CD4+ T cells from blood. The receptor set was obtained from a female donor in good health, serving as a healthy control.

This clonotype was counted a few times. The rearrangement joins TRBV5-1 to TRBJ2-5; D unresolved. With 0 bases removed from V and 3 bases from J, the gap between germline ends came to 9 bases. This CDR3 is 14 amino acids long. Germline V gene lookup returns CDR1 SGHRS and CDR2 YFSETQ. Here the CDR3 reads CASSLEGSEETQYF. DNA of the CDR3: TGCGCCAGCAGCTTGGAAGGTAGTGAAGAGACCCAGTACTTC.

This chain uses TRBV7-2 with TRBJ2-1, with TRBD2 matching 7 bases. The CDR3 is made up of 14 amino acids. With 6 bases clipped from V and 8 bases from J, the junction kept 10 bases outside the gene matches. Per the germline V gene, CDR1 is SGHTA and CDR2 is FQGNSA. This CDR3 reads CASRKRTSIDEQFF. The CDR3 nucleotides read TGTGCCAGCAGAAAACGGACTAGTATCGATGAGCAGTTCTTC.

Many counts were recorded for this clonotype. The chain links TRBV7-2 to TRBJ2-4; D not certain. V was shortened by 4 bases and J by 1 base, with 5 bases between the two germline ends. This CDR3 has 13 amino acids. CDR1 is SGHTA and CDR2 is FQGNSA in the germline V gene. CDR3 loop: CASSSGAKNIQYF. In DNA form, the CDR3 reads TGTGCCAGCAGCTCCGGTGCCAAAAACATTCAGTACTTC.

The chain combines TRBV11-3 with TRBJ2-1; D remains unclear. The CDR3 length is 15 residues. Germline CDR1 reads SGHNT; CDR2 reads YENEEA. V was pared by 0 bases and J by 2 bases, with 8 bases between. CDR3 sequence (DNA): TGTGCCAGCAGCTTAGAACAGTCCACCTACAATGAGCAGTTCTTC. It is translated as CASSLEQSTYNEQFF. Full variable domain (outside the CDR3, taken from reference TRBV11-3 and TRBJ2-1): EAGVVQSPRYKIIEKKQPVAFWCNPISGHNTLYWYLQNLGQGPELLIRYENEEAVDDSQLPKDRFSAERLKGVDSTLKIQPAELGDSAVYLCASSLEQSTYNEQFFGPGTRLTVL.

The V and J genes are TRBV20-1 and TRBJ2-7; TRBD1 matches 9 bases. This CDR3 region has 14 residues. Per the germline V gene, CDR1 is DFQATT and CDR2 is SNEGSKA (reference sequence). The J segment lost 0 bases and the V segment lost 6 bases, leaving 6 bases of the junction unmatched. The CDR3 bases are TGCAGTGCCTCGGACAGGGGAACCTCCTACGAGCAGTACTTC. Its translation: CSASDRGTSYEQYF.

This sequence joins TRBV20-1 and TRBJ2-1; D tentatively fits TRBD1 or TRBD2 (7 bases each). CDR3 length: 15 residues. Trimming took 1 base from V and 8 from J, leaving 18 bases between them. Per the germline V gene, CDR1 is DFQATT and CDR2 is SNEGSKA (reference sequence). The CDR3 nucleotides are TGCAGTGCTAGAGTAGGGCAGGGGGGGAAGGATGAGCAGTTCTTC. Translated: CSARVGQGGKDEQFF.

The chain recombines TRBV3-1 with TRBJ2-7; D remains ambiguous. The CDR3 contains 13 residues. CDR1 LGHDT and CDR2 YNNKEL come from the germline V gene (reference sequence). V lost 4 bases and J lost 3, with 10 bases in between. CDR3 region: CASSRATNYEQYF. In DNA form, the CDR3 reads TGTGCCAGCAGCCGTGCCACGAACTACGAGCAGTACTTC.

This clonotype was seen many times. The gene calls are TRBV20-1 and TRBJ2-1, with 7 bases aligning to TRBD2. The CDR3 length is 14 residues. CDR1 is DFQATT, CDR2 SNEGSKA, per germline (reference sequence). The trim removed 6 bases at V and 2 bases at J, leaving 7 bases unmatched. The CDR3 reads CSAYPGLPYNEQFF. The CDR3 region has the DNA TGCAGTGCCTACCCGGGACTACCCTACAATGAGCAGTTCTTC.

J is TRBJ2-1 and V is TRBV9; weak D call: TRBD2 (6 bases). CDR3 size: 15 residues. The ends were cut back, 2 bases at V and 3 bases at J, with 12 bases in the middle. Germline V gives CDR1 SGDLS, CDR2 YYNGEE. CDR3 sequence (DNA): TGTGCCAGCAGCGTCGCCGGGAGCGGCTACAATGAGCAGTTCTTC. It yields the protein CASSVAGSGYNEQFF.

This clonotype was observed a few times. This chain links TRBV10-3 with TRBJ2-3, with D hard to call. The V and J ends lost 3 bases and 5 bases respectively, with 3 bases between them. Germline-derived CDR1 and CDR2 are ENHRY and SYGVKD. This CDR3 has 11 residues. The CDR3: CAISERDTQYF. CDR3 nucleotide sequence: TGTGCCATCAGTGAAAGAGATACGCAGTATTTT.

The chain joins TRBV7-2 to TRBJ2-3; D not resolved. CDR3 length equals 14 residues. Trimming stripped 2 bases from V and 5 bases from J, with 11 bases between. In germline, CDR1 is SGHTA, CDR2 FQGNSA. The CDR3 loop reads CASSLLGNGDTQYF. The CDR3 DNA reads TGTGCCAGCAGCTTACTCGGTAACGGAGATACGCAGTATTTT.

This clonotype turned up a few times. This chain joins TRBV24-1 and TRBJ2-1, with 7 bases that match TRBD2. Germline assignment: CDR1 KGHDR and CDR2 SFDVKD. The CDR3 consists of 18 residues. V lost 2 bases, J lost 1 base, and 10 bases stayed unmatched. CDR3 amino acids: CATSDSSPSGRSYNEQFF. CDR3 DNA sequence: TGTGCCACCAGTGATTCCTCTCCTAGCGGAAGGTCCTACAATGAGCAGTTCTTC.

The CDR3 sequence: CASSGNPGSMSGSPLHF. For the CDR3, the DNA is TGTGCCAGCAGCGGGAACCCGGGTTCGATGTCAGGATCACCCCTCCACTTT. J is TRBJ1-6 and V is TRBV9; D gene ambiguous. The V end lost 3 bases, the J end lost 10 bases, and 23 bases lay between the germline ends. The CDR3 totals 17 residues. Germline CDR1 and CDR2: SGDLS and YYNGEE.

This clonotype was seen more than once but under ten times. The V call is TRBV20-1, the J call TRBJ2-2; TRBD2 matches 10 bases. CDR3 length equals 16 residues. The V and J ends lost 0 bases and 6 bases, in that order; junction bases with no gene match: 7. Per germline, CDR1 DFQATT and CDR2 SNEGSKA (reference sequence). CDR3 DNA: TGCAGTGCTAGAGATCTTAGCGGGGGGTCAGCCGGGGAGCTGTTTTTT. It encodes CSARDLSGGSAGELFF.

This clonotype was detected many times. CDR3 sequence reads: CASSLTLPDSPLHF. As DNA, the CDR3 is TGTGCCAGCAGCCTTACCCTCCCTGACTCACCCCTCCACTTT. The genes are TRBV7-2 and TRBJ1-6; no clear D gene. This CDR3 has 14 residues. Germline V lookup: CDR1 SGHTA, CDR2 FQGNSA. The germline V and J ends were trimmed by 5 bases and 10 bases, with 15 bases remaining between them.

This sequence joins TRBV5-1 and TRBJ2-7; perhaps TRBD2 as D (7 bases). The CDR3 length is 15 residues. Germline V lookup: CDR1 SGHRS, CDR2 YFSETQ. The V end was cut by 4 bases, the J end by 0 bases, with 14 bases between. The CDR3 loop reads CASSPGDYDSYEQYF. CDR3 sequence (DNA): TGCGCCAGCAGCCCAGGGGACTATGACTCCTACGAGCAGTACTTC.

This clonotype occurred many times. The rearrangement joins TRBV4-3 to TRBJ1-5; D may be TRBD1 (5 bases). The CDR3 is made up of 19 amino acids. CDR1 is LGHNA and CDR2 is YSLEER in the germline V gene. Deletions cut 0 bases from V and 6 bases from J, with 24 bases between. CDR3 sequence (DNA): TGCGCCAGCAGCCAAGATGCGGGCCCCCCGGGGGTGGGGATTCAGCCCCAGCATTTT. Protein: CASSQDAGPPGVGIQPQHF.

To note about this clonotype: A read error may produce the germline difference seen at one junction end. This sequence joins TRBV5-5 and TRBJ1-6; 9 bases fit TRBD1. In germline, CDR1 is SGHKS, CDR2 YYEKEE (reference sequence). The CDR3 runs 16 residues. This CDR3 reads CASSSRGGQGDSPFHF. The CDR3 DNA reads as TGTGCCAGCAGCTCCCGTGGGGGACAGGGAGATTCACCCTTCCACTTT.

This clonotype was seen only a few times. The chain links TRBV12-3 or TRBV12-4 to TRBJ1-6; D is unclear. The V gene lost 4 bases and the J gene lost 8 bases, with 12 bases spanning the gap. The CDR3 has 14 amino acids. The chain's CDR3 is CASSSDGRYSPLHF. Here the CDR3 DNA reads TGTGCCAGCAGTTCGGACGGCAGATATTCACCCCTCCACTTT.